This T cell receptor beta chain came from a study of shared clonotypes between healthy human individuals. The data were produced by immunoSEQ multiplex PCR, yet TCRdb's version contains in-frame clones alone and is incomplete. Of roughly 2.4 million clones in the sample, 90% to 96% were seen once. The study, taken as a whole, reports: Generation of non-shared clonotypes was less probable than generation of clonotypes shared by all four donors.

With respect to this clone: Its target is unknown.

The CDR3 spans 18 residues. Germline CDR1 SGHAT, CDR2 FQNNGV. V dropped 5 bases and J dropped 4; count of bases not matched to a gene: 7. The sequenced sample was naive CD4+ T cells sorted from blood. The subset was: CD45RA+ positively selected. The chain carries TRBV11-2 and TRBJ2-2, with 16 positions matching TRBD2. The clonotype was recovered from a man younger than 35 in good health. As DNA, the CDR3 is TGTGCCAGCAGCCTGGGACTAGCGGGGGGGCTGGGCACCGGGGAGCTGTTTTTT. This gives the protein CASSLGLAGGLGTGELFF.